This TCR beta chain was captured in a study of blood T cell repertoires in COVID-19. Adults between about 18 and 89 years of age took part from 20 to 25 US areas. CDR3 length: 17 residues. V was pared by 4 bases and J by 4 bases, with 13 bases of the junction left unmatched. CDR1 is SGHRS and CDR2 is YFSETQ in the germline V gene. Data came from immunoSEQ multiplex PCR; TCRdb stores just in-frame clones and leaves some out. The sample lists over 400,000 clones, 75% to 90% occurring once. The receptor's source is a woman aged 55 to 70 who had recovered from COVID-19. The sequenced sample was PBMCs or T cells enriched from blood (not recorded which). This chain uses TRBV5-1 with TRBJ2-2, with 7 bases lining up with TRBD2. The CDR3 is CASSPTGGGLSTGELFF. The CDR3, as DNA: TGCGCCAGCAGCCCGACCGGGGGAGGGCTGAGCACCGGGGAGCTGTTTTTT. The complete variable domain, with remaining parts taken from reference TRBV5-1 and TRBJ2-2, reads KAGVTQTPRYLIKTRGQQVTLSCSPISGHRSVSWYQQTPGQGLQFLFEYFSETQRNKGNFPGRFSGRQFSNSRSEMNVSTLELGDSALYLCASSPTGGGLSTGELFFGEGSRLTVL.